The 21 T cell receptor beta chains listed next were all sequenced from one sample in a study of blood T cells in healthy people across ages. A sample-barcoded 5' primer and a J-beta primer mix were used in a second PCR of roughly 7 to 12 cycles. MiXCR, applied by TCRdb to the 5' RACE reads, yields one record per CDR3 protein. The data hold about 600,000 distinct CDR3 sequences, with around 48% observed a single time. The sample consisted of blood. Receptors originate from a man of 80 years or more in good health.

V gene TRBV5-1 combines with J gene TRBJ2-7; 9 bases align to TRBD1. J lost 4 bases, V lost 4 bases, and 6 bases had no gene match. Germline values: CDR1 SGHRS, CDR2 YFSETQ. The CDR3 has 14 amino acids. This CDR3 is CASSVTGGRYEQYF. CDR3 nucleotides: TGCGCCAGCAGCGTAACAGGGGGCAGGTACGAGCAGTACTTC.

This sequence joins TRBV25-1 and TRBJ2-5; D gene uncertain. The CDR3 spans 12 residues. From germline, CDR1 is MGHDK and CDR2 SYGVNS. V was clipped by 2 bases and J by 5 bases, with 6 bases between them. DNA for the CDR3: TGTGCCAGCAGTGAAACCAGGGAGACCCAGTACTTC. Protein product: CASSETRETQYF.

The rearrangement joins TRBV12-3 or TRBV12-4 to TRBJ2-2; maybe TRBD2 (6 bases). The CDR3 is 16 residues long. V lost 5 bases, J lost 1 base, and 14 bases lay in between. The CDR3 here is CASSTRDSLNTGELFF. DNA of the CDR3: TGTGCCAGCAGTACCCGGGACTCCTTGAACACCGGGGAGCTGTTTTTT.

This clonotype was seen at least ten times. This rearrangement joins TRBV20-1 to TRBJ1-2, with a possible D match to TRBD1 (6 bases). This CDR3 has 14 amino acids. Trimming took off 4 bases at V and 5 bases at J, with 17 bases between the two ends. Looked up from germline, CDR1 is DFQATT and CDR2 is SNEGSKA (reference sequence). CDR3 sequence: CSAKAAGTSYGYTF. The CDR3 bases are TGCAGTGCTAAGGCTGCCGGGACATCATATGGCTACACCTTC.

This clonotype was detected ten times or more. The chain is built from TRBV6-5 and TRBJ2-5; D is ambiguous. Germline V gene sequence: CDR1 MNHEY, CDR2 SVGAGI. The CDR3 spans 13 residues. The ends were cut back, 0 bases at V and 3 bases at J, with 5 bases in the middle. The CDR3 region has the DNA TGTGCCAGCAGTTACTCCCGGGAAGAGACCCAGTACTTC. Protein sequence: CASSYSREETQYF.

This chain links TRBV5-1 with TRBJ1-1; D possibly corresponds to TRBD1 (5 bases). CDR1 SGHRS and CDR2 YFSETQ come from the germline V gene. V was pared by 3 bases and J by 5 bases, with 20 bases between. The length of the CDR3 is 16 residues. The CDR3 DNA sequence: TGCGCCAGCAGCTCCCTCGGAGCAGCCGGGGGGACTGAAGCTTTCTTT. Protein product: CASSSLGAAGGTEAFF.

The gene calls are TRBV7-9 and TRBJ1-1; possible D gene TRBD1, 6 bases. V gave up 2 bases and J gave up 3 bases, with 13 bases separating them. The CDR3 contains 15 residues. Germline V gene lookup returns CDR1 SEHNR and CDR2 FQNEAQ (reference sequence). CDR3 bases: TGTGCCAGCAGCTTATATGGGGGCTGGGACACTGAAGCTTTCTTT. Translated, it gives CASSLYGGWDTEAFF.

This clonotype was recorded many times. This CDR3 is CSARSSYEQYF. DNA for the CDR3: TGCAGCGCCCGAAGCTCCTACGAGCAGTACTTC. This chain joins TRBV29-1 and TRBJ2-7; D not certain. The CDR3 spans 11 residues. Germline values: CDR1 SQVTM, CDR2 ANQGSEA. V dropped 7 bases and J dropped 0 bases, with 7 bases sitting between them.

This sequence joins TRBV2 and TRBJ2-1; 12 bases are shared with TRBD2. The CDR3 consists of 15 residues. CDR1 and CDR2 from the germline V gene are SNHLY and FYNNEI. Trimming took 6 bases from V and 5 from J; bases not matched to a gene: 5. The CDR3 here is CASRRLAGANNEQFF. As DNA, the CDR3 is TGTGCCAGCAGGAGACTAGCGGGAGCCAACAATGAGCAGTTCTTC.

V and J are TRBV7-3 and TRBJ2-5; D is unclear. The CDR3 contains 17 residues. Germline V gene data show CDR1 as SGHTA and CDR2 as FQGTGA. Trimming pared 2 bases from V and 5 bases from J, leaving 21 bases between. The CDR3 here is CASSLLAPSGLGETQYF. The DNA of the CDR3 is TGTGCCAGCAGCTTACTTGCGCCCTCAGGTTTGGGTGAGACCCAGTACTTC.

In this sample, this clonotype turned up many times. This chain connects TRBV5-1 to TRBJ2-1; D is ambiguous. There are 15 residues in the CDR3. Germline V gene sequence: CDR1 SGHRS, CDR2 YFSETQ. Trimming pared 4 bases from V and 3 bases from J, leaving 14 bases between. Written as DNA, the CDR3 is TGCGCCAGCAGCCCGCTGCGTTCTTACTACAATGAGCAGTTCTTC. It specifies CASSPLRSYYNEQFF.

This clonotype turned up a few times. The chain joins TRBV21-1 to TRBJ2-1; the table names TRBD1, a call not compared with the DNA. TRBV21-1 is listed as a pseudogene. The CDR3 covers 15 residues. This CDR3 is CASSKWPGGLNEQFF. The CDR3 DNA sequence: TGTGCCAGCAGCAAATGGCCAGGGGGCTTAAATGAGCAGTTCTTC.

This clonotype was seen a few times. The V and J genes are TRBV5-1 and TRBJ1-3; D is uncertain. Per the germline V gene, CDR1 is SGHRS and CDR2 is YFSETQ. There are 13 residues in the CDR3. Trimming removed 4 bases at V and 0 bases at J, with 5 bases between. The CDR3 bases are TGCGCCAGCAGCCCGGCCTCTGGAAACACCATATATTTT. This encodes CASSPASGNTIYF.

This clonotype was counted a single time. The rearrangement links TRBV7-2 to TRBJ2-5; 7 positions match TRBD2. Germline CDR1 and CDR2: SGHTA and FQGNSA. The CDR3 extends over 14 amino acids. The V segment lost 8 bases and the J segment 5 bases; nucleotides outside the gene matches: 11. CDR3 loop: CASSWGGGVETQYF. DNA for the CDR3: TGTGCCAGCTCCTGGGGGGGGGGAGTTGAGACCCAGTACTTC.

This clonotype showed up just a few times. This chain uses TRBV3-1 with TRBJ2-1; 10 nucleotides line up with TRBD2. The ends lost 0 bases at V and 7 bases at J; junction bases unmatched: 6. This CDR3 has 16 amino acids. Germline CDR1 is LGHDT and CDR2 is YNNKEL (reference sequence). The CDR3 nucleotides are TGTGCCAGCAGCCAAGATGCAGCGGGGGGGCTGAATGAGCAGTTCTTC. Its translation: CASSQDAAGGLNEQFF.

The chain combines TRBV10-3 with TRBJ2-7, with a possible D match to TRBD1 (5 bases). V was clipped by 3 bases and J by 4 bases, with 13 bases between them. The CDR3 consists of 14 residues. Germline values: CDR1 ENHRY, CDR2 SYGVKD. The CDR3 region has the DNA TGTGCCATCAGTGAAAAAGGGGATATTTACGAGCAGTACTTC. As protein: CAISEKGDIYEQYF.

V and J are TRBV6-5 and TRBJ2-2, with D uncertain. Looked up from germline, CDR1 is MNHEY and CDR2 is SVGAGI. This CDR3 is 14 amino acids long. Trimming shortened V by 0 bases and J by 7 bases, and 9 bases separated the two germline ends. CDR3 nucleotide sequence: TGTGCCAGCAGTTACTCGGACCACCGCGGGGAGCTGTTTTTT. Protein: CASSYSDHRGELFF.

In this sample, this clonotype turned up a few times. V is TRBV6-5 and J is TRBJ2-7; D might be TRBD2 (5 bases). CDR1 and CDR2 from the germline V gene are MNHEY and SVGAGI. The CDR3 sequence is 14 residues long. Trimming shortened V by 0 bases and J by 3 bases, and 9 bases separated the two germline ends. The DNA for the CDR3 is TGTGCCAGCAGTTACTCGAGCGGAAGCTACGAGCAGTACTTC. Protein product: CASSYSSGSYEQYF.

The gene calls are TRBV20-1 and TRBJ2-7; D not resolved. This CDR3 contains 14 residues. Trimming removed 3 bases at V and 0 bases at J, with 12 bases between. The germline V gene encodes CDR1 DFQATT and CDR2 SNEGSKA (reference sequence). The CDR3 nucleotides read TGCAGTGCTAGCGGCGGCTCACACTCCTACGAGCAGTACTTC. Its protein product is CSASGGSHSYEQYF.

This chain uses TRBV13 with TRBJ2-7; TRBD2 aligns across 7 bases. Germline CDR1 is PRHDT and CDR2 is FYEKMQ (reference sequence). Trimming at V came to 1 base and at J to 10 bases, leaving 10 bases not matched to a gene. The CDR3 spans 14 residues. The CDR3, as DNA: TGTGCCAGCAGCTTAGCGGGGACTACGGGGGTTCAGTACTTC. Amino acids: CASSLAGTTGVQYF.

The V gene is TRBV3-1, the J gene TRBJ2-7; D is ambiguous. Germline values: CDR1 LGHDT, CDR2 YNNKEL (reference sequence). The V end was cut by 1 base, the J end by 5 bases, with 6 bases between. The CDR3 extends over 12 amino acids. CDR3 sequence (DNA): TGTGCCAGCAGCCAAGCGAGCCACGAGCAGTACTTC. It codes for CASSQASHEQYF.